This T cell receptor beta chain was documented in a study of technical replicates of blood from several donors. This CDR3 has 11 residues. Trimming left V 0 bases short and J 14 bases short, with 11 bases between. Germline V gene sequence: CDR1 SGHDT, CDR2 YYEEEE. Sequencing used immunoSEQ multiplex PCR; TCRdb keeps in-frame clones, though not all of them. The profile shows approximately 77,000 clones, approximately 94% of them singletons. This chain connects TRBV5-6 to TRBJ1-2; D is undetermined. Sequenced material: T cells isolated from PBMCs. The origin of this receptor is a human donor in good health. CDR3 in DNA: TGTGCCAGCAGCTTGGGCCCAGGTACAACCTTC. It codes for CASSLGPGTTF.